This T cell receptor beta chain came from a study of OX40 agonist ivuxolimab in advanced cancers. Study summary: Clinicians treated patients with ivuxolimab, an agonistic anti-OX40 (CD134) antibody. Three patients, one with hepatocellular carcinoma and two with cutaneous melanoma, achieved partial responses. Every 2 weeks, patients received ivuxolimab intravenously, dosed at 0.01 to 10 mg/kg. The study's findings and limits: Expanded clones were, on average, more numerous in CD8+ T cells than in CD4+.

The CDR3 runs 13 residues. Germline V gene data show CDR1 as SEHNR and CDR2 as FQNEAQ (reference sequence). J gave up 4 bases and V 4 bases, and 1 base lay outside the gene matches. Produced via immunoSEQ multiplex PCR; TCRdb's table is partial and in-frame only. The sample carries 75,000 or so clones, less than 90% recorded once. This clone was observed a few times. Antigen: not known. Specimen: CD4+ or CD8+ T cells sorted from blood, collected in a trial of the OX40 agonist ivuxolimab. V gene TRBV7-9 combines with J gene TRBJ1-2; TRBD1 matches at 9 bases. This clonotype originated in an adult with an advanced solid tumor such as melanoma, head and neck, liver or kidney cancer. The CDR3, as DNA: TGTGCCAGCAGCTGGACAGGGGCCTATGGCTACACCTTC. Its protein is CASSWTGAYGYTF.